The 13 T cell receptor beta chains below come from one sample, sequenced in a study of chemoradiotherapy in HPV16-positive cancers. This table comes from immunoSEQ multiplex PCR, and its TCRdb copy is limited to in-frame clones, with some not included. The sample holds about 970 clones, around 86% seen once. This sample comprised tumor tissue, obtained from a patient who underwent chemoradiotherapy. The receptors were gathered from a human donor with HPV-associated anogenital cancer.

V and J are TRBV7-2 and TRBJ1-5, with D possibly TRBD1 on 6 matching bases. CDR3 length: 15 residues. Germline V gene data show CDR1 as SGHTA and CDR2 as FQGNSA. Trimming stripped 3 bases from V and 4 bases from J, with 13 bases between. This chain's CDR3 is CASSLRTAGNQPQHF. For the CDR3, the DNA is TGTGCCAGCAGCTTGCGGACAGCGGGAAATCAGCCCCAGCATTTT.

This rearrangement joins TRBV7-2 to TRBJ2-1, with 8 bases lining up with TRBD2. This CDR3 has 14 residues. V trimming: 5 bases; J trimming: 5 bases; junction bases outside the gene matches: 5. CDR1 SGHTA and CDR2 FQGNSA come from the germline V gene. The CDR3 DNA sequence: TGTGCCAGCAGCCGTTACGGGGGGGACAATGAGCAGTTCTTC. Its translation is CASSRYGGDNEQFF. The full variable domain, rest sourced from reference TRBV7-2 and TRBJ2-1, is GAGVSQSPSNKVTEKGKDVELRCDPISGHTALYWYRQSLGQGLEFLIYFQGNSAPDKSGLPSDRFSAERTGGSVSTLTIQRTQQEDSAVYLCASSRYGGDNEQFFGPGTRLTVL.

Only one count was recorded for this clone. CDR3 sequence: CASSGQGGAQYF. The DNA of the CDR3 is TGTGCCAGTAGTGGTCAGGGAGGAGCCCAGTACTTC. The chain carries TRBV19 and TRBJ2-5, with D perhaps matching TRBD2 (6 bases). CDR1 and CDR2 from the germline V gene are LNHDA and SQIVND (reference sequence). The germline V and J ends were trimmed by 5 bases and 9 bases, with 13 bases remaining between them. There are 12 residues in the CDR3.

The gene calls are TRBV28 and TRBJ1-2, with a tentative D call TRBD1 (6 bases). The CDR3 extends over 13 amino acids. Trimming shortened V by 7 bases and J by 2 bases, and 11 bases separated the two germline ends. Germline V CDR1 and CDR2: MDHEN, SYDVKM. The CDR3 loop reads CASTSGGNYGYTF. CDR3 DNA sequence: TGTGCCAGCACGTCGGGGGGCAACTATGGCTACACCTTC.

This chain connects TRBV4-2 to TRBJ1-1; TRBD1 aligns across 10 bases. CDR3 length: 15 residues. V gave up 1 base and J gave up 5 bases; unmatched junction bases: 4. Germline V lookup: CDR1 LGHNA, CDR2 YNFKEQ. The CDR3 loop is CASSQGGTGATEAFF. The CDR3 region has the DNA TGTGCCAGCAGCCAAGGCGGGACAGGGGCGACTGAAGCTTTCTTT.

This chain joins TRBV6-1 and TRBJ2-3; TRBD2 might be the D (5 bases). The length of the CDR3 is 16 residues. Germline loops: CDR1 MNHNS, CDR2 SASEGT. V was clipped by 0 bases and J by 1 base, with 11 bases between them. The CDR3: CASSEALDGGTDTQYF. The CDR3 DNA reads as TGTGCCAGCAGTGAAGCTTTGGACGGGGGCACAGATACGCAGTATTTT.

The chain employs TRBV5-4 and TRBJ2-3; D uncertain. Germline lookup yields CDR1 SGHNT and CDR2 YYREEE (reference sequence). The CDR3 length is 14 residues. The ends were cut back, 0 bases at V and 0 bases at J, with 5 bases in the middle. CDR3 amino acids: CASSLGHSTDTQYF. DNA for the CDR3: TGTGCCAGCAGCTTGGGCCACAGCACAGATACGCAGTATTTT.

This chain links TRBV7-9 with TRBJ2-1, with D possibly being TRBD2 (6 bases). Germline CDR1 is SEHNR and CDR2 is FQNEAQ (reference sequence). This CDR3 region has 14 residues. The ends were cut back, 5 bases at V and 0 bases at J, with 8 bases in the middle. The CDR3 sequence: CASSRAGSYNEQFF. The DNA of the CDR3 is TGTGCCAGCAGCCGAGCGGGCTCCTACAATGAGCAGTTCTTC.

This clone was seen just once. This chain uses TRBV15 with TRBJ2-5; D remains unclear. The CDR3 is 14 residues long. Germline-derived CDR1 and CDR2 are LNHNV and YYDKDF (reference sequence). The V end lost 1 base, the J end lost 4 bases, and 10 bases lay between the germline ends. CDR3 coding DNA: TGTGCCACCAGCAGAGCCGCCCAAGGAGAGACCCAGTACTTC. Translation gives CATSRAAQGETQYF.

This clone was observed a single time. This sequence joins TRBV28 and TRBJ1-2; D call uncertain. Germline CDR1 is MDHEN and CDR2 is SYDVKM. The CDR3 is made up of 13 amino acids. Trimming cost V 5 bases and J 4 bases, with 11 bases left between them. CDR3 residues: CASSVGGVYGYTF. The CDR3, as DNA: TGTGCCAGCAGTGTGGGCGGAGTCTATGGCTACACCTTC.

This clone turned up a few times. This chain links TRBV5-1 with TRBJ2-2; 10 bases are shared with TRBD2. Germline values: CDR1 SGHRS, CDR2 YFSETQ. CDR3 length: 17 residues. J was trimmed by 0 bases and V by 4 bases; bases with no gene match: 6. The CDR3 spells CASSTGTSAANTGELFF. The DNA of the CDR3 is TGCGCCAGCAGCACCGGGACTAGCGCCGCGAACACCGGGGAGCTGTTTTTT.

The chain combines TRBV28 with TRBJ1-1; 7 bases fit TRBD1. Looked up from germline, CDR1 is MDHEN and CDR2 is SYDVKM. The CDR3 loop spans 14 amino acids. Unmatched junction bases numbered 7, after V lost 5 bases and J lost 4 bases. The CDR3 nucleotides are TGTGCCAGCAGTCTAGACAGGGCTAGCACTGAAGCTTTCTTT. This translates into CASSLDRASTEAFF.

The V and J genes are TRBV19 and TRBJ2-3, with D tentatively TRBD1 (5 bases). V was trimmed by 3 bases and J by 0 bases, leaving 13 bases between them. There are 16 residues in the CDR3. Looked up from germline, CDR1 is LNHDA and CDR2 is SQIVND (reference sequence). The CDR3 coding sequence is TGTGCCAGTAGTATTTTAACAGGAACTAGCACAGATACGCAGTATTTT. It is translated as CASSILTGTSTDTQYF.